What follows are 12 T cell receptor beta chains derived from one specimen sequenced in a study of blood T cell repertoires in COVID-19. Produced via immunoSEQ multiplex PCR; TCRdb's table is partial and in-frame only. The sample includes approximately 100,000 clones, 70% to 85% of them seen just once. Sample: peripheral blood. The receptors here all came from a man aged 70 or older with acute or convalescent COVID-19.

This clone was seen only a few times. This rearrangement joins TRBV18 to TRBJ1-5; D unclear. Germline assignment: CDR1 KGHSH and CDR2 LQKENI. The germline V and J ends were trimmed by 2 bases and 10 bases, with 12 bases remaining between them. CDR3 length: 13 residues. For the CDR3, the DNA is TGTGCCAGCTCACCATTGGAGGACCATCCCCAGCATTTT. Translation gives CASSPLEDHPQHF.

The V gene is TRBV28, the J gene TRBJ1-6, with TRBD1 matching 7 bases. V shed 6 bases and J 9 bases; nucleotides not matched to a gene: 8. CDR3 length equals 14 residues. Germline V lookup: CDR1 MDHEN, CDR2 SYDVKM. CDR3 DNA sequence: TGTGCCAGCAGGGGATCTACAGGGGTTTCACCCCTCCACTTT. It translates to CASRGSTGVSPLHF.

This rearrangement joins TRBV11-2 to TRBJ1-5, with TRBD1 matching 8 bases. This CDR3 comprises 14 residues. Germline V gives CDR1 SGHAT, CDR2 FQNNGV. V shed 5 bases and J 3 bases; nucleotides not matched to a gene: 3. CDR3 amino acids: CASSPDRDNQPQHF. The CDR3 DNA follows: TGTGCCAGCAGCCCGGACAGGGACAATCAGCCCCAGCATTTT.

This chain links TRBV28 with TRBJ2-7; 7 bases fit TRBD1. Trimming took 3 bases from V and 5 from J; bases not matched to a gene: 19. This CDR3 contains 18 residues. Per the germline V gene, CDR1 is MDHEN and CDR2 is SYDVKM. The CDR3 loop reads CASSFVPALTGPSHEQYF. CDR3 nucleotide sequence: TGTGCCAGCAGTTTTGTTCCCGCTTTGACAGGGCCTTCTCACGAGCAGTACTTC.

The chain carries TRBV4-2 and TRBJ2-7; 12 nucleotides line up with TRBD2. The V segment lost 3 bases and the J segment 1 base; nucleotides outside the gene matches: 4. CDR1 and CDR2 from the germline V gene are LGHNA and YNFKEQ. This CDR3 spans 16 amino acids. The CDR3 DNA sequence: TGTGCCAGCAGCCAGGTGCTAGCGGGAGGGTCCTACGAGCAGTACTTC. Amino acid sequence: CASSQVLAGGSYEQYF.

CDR3 loop: CASSPRQGTGVGAFF. For the CDR3, the DNA is TGTGCCAGCAGCCCCCGACAGGGAACAGGCGTAGGAGCTTTCTTT. V and J are TRBV7-2 and TRBJ1-1, with 7 nucleotides matching TRBD1. CDR1 and CDR2 from the germline V gene are SGHTA and FQGNSA. J was trimmed by 10 bases and V by 5 bases; bases with no gene match: 16. The CDR3 has 15 residues.

The chain is built from TRBV21-1 and TRBJ1-4. TRBV21-1 is listed as a pseudogene. The CDR3 contains 17 residues. The CDR3 here is CASRKTVATRSNEKLFF. As DNA, the CDR3 is TGTGCCAGCAGGAAGACCGTAGCTACAAGGTCTAATGAAAAACTGTTTTTT.

CDR3 in amino acids: CASSERGGYTF. DNA for the CDR3: TGTGCCAGCAGCGAAAGGGGGGGCTACACCTTC. V gene TRBV11-3 combines with J gene TRBJ1-2; possibly TRBD1 for D (6 bases). Germline V lookup: CDR1 SGHNT, CDR2 YENEEA. CDR3 length equals 11 residues. Trimming pared 5 bases from V and 8 bases from J, leaving 9 bases between.

This chain links TRBV7-9 with TRBJ1-1; D might be TRBD1 (6 bases). From germline, CDR1 is SEHNR and CDR2 FQNEAQ (reference sequence). The CDR3 contains 14 residues. V shed 4 bases and J shed 0 bases, with 9 bases lying between them. Here the CDR3 DNA reads TGTGCCAGCAGCTCGGACAGCCTGAACACTGAAGCTTTCTTT. Translated: CASSSDSLNTEAFF.

The chain is built from TRBV19 and TRBJ2-3; 14 nucleotides align to TRBD2. Germline trimming cut 4 bases from V and 5 bases from J; bases unmatched to any gene: 8. CDR1 is LNHDA, CDR2 SQIVND, per germline (reference sequence). The CDR3 is 17 residues long. The CDR3 protein is CASSRGLAGVAGDTQYF. The CDR3 nucleotides read TGTGCCAGTAGTAGGGGACTAGCGGGAGTGGCAGGAGATACGCAGTATTTT.

The chain couples TRBV7-9 to TRBJ2-7; D remains unclear. V was clipped by 2 bases and J by 4 bases, with 9 bases between them. CDR1 is SEHNR and CDR2 is FQNEAQ in the germline V gene (reference sequence). This CDR3 is built from 13 residues. In DNA form, the CDR3 reads TGTGCCAGCAGCTTATTGGTTCGGTACGAGCAGTACTTC. It encodes CASSLLVRYEQYF.

The chain recombines TRBV25-1 with TRBJ1-6; the D gene is possibly TRBD1 (5 bases). The CDR3 contains 14 residues. V was trimmed by 3 bases and J by 7 bases, leaving 10 bases between them. The germline V gene encodes CDR1 MGHDK and CDR2 SYGVNS. The CDR3 is CASSDQGRNSPLHF. For the CDR3, the DNA is TGTGCCAGCAGTGATCAGGGTCGGAATTCACCCCTCCACTTT.